What follows are 27 T cell receptor beta chains derived from one specimen sequenced in a study of cytotoxic CD8 clonotypes in ibrutinib-treated CLL. Generated by immunoSEQ multiplex PCR, the TCRdb table keeps only in-frame clones and is missing some. The table includes 270,000 or so clones, 70% to 80% detected once. Specimen: PBMCs, collected at disease progression, from a patient treated with ibrutinib. These receptors originate from a human donor with chronic lymphocytic leukemia.

The chain couples TRBV11-3 to TRBJ2-5; TRBD1 aligns across 9 bases. Germline V gene data show CDR1 as SGHNT and CDR2 as YENEEA. The CDR3 totals 13 residues. Losses at the gene ends were 8 bases for V and 2 bases for J; bases not matched to a gene: 3. The CDR3 reads CASGQGWQETQYF. Written as DNA, the CDR3 is TGTGCCAGCGGACAGGGGTGGCAAGAGACCCAGTACTTC.

The rearrangement links TRBV10-1 to TRBJ2-2; no reliable D call. Trimming removed 2 bases at V and 0 bases at J, with 13 bases between. The V gene's germline CDR1 is WNHNN and CDR2 SYGVQD (reference sequence). The CDR3 loop spans 17 amino acids. This CDR3 reads CASSENSLRTNTGELFF. The DNA for the CDR3 is TGCGCCAGCAGTGAGAACAGCCTGCGTACGAACACCGGGGAGCTGTTTTTT.

The rearrangement links TRBV7-8 to TRBJ2-7, with TRBD2 as a possible D gene (5 bases). The V end was cut by 6 bases, the J end by 5 bases, with 14 bases between. Germline lookup yields CDR1 SGHVS and CDR2 FQNEAQ. This CDR3 contains 13 residues. Written as DNA, the CDR3 is TGTGCCAGCAGATCCGGCGGGTCTGACGAGCAGTACTTC. Residues: CASRSGGSDEQYF.

CDR3 nucleotides: TGTGCCAGCAGCTTAGGAGGGGGCTGGCAGCCCCAGCATTTT. Protein product: CASSLGGGWQPQHF. V is TRBV5-6 and J is TRBJ1-5; 7 nucleotides line up with TRBD1. This CDR3 comprises 14 residues. V lost 2 bases to trimming and J lost 7 bases; unmatched junction nucleotides: 6. Germline-derived CDR1 and CDR2 are SGHDT and YYEEEE.

The CDR3 coding sequence is TGTGCCAGCAGCGACAGGACAGGGCCCCCCGCCTACGAGCAGTACTTC. Encoded protein: CASSDRTGPPAYEQYF. V and J are TRBV9 and TRBJ2-7; TRBD1 matches at 8 bases. Germline-derived CDR1 and CDR2 are SGDLS and YYNGEE. V lost 3 bases and J lost 2; bases outside the gene matches: 10. This CDR3 spans 16 amino acids.

This clone was seen only once. V gene TRBV14 combines with J gene TRBJ2-7; the D gene is possibly TRBD2 (6 bases). CDR3 size: 17 residues. Per the germline V gene, CDR1 is SGHDN and CDR2 is FVKESK. Trimming left V 3 bases short and J 0 bases short, with 18 bases between. The CDR3 DNA sequence: TGTGCCAGCAGCCAGCGGGGAATAACAGTTGACTCCTACGAGCAGTACTTC. This encodes CASSQRGITVDSYEQYF.

Written as DNA, the CDR3 is TGTGCCAGCAGCGCACCGATACTAGCGGGAGTTGTCGATACGCAGTATTTT. This encodes CASSAPILAGVVDTQYF. V is TRBV7-9 and J is TRBJ2-3; 11 nucleotides align to TRBD2. Germline CDR1 is SEHNR and CDR2 is FQNEAQ (reference sequence). V shed 5 bases, J shed 6 bases, and the junction held 13 bases outside the gene matches. The CDR3 sequence is 17 residues long.

This clone was seen just once. V and J are TRBV6-5 and TRBJ1-5; D is ambiguous. The CDR3 is 14 amino acids. Germline V gene lookup returns CDR1 MNHEY and CDR2 SVGAGI. V lost 5 bases to trimming and J lost 3 bases, with 11 bases between them. The CDR3 DNA reads TGTGCCAGCAGTCCCTCCTGGTCCAATCAGCCCCAGCATTTT. This sequence encodes CASSPSWSNQPQHF.

This clone was seen a single time. The chain employs TRBV7-7 and TRBJ2-5; either TRBD1 or TRBD2 may supply D (5 bases each). V was shortened by 3 bases and J by 5 bases, with 7 bases between the two germline ends. Germline lookup yields CDR1 SSHAT and CDR2 FNYEAQ (reference sequence). CDR3 length: 12 residues. CDR3 sequence reads: CASSFEGETQYF. The DNA for the CDR3 is TGTGCCAGCAGCTTTGAGGGGGAGACCCAGTACTTC.

This clone was found a few times. The chain couples TRBV7-3 to TRBJ2-1; a weak D match, TRBD2 (5 bases). This CDR3 has 15 residues. The germline V gene encodes CDR1 SGHTA and CDR2 FQGTGA. Trimming took 2 bases from V and 0 from J, leaving 8 bases between them. DNA of the CDR3: TGTGCCAGCAGCTTAGGCGGAGGCTCCTACAATGAGCAGTTCTTC. Encoded protein: CASSLGGGSYNEQFF.

The chain is built from TRBV29-1 and TRBJ1-2, with D perhaps TRBD1 (5 bases). Germline lookup yields CDR1 SQVTM and CDR2 ANQGSEA. The CDR3 covers 13 residues. Deletions cut 6 bases from V and 2 bases from J, with 13 bases between. CDR3 sequence reads: CSVRGTDNYGYTF. The CDR3 DNA sequence: TGCAGCGTGAGGGGTACAGACAACTATGGCTACACCTTC.

The chain uses TRBV6-5 and TRBJ2-2; D is unresolved. This CDR3 spans 13 amino acids. CDR1 MNHEY and CDR2 SVGAGI come from the germline V gene. Trimming stripped 5 bases from V and 1 base from J, with 5 bases between. In nucleotides, the CDR3 is TGTGCCAGCAGTCGACAGAACACCGGGGAGCTGTTTTTT. Translation gives CASSRQNTGELFF.

The chain combines TRBV19 with TRBJ1-4; perhaps TRBD1 as D (6 bases). This CDR3 has 15 amino acids. V lost 4 bases, J lost 5 bases, and 14 bases lay in between. Germline assignment: CDR1 LNHDA and CDR2 SQIVND (reference sequence). This CDR3 reads CASSTRTDVNEKLFF. The DNA for the CDR3 is TGTGCCAGTAGTACCCGGACAGACGTCAATGAAAAACTGTTTTTT.

The chain joins TRBV4-1 to TRBJ1-1; D is possibly TRBD1 (5 bases). Germline loops: CDR1 MGHRA, CDR2 YSYEKL. The CDR3 sequence is 15 residues long. V lost 4 bases and J 4 bases, leaving 16 bases between the germline ends. DNA for the CDR3: TGCGCCAGCAGCCGGACTGGGGGGGGAGGCACTGAAGCTTTCTTT. Protein product: CASSRTGGGGTEAFF.

The chain combines TRBV6-6 with TRBJ1-5; D unresolved. The V end lost 2 bases, the J end lost 4 bases, and 12 bases lay between the germline ends. From germline, CDR1 is MNHNY and CDR2 SVGAGI (reference sequence). The length of the CDR3 is 15 residues. CDR3 in amino acids: CASSYRAEENQPQHF. For the CDR3, the DNA is TGTGCCAGCAGTTACCGAGCCGAAGAAAATCAGCCCCAGCATTTT.

The chain combines TRBV2 with TRBJ2-1, with TRBD2 matching 14 bases. The ends lost 4 bases at V and 3 bases at J; junction bases unmatched: 8. The germline V gene has CDR1 SNHLY and CDR2 FYNNEI. CDR3 length: 18 amino acids. The CDR3 nucleotides are TGTGCCAGCAGTGGCTTGGGACTAGCGGGGGCCCGCTACAATGAGCAGTTCTTC. It specifies CASSGLGLAGARYNEQFF.

The chain uses TRBV4-2 and TRBJ2-7; D perhaps matches TRBD2 (5 bases). CDR3 length: 16 residues. The V gene's germline CDR1 is LGHNA and CDR2 YNFKEQ. Trimming cost V 0 bases and J 2 bases, with 14 bases left between them. The CDR3 bases are TGTGCCAGCAGCCAAGACATAGAGGACTTCACCTACGAGCAGTACTTC. The encoded protein is CASSQDIEDFTYEQYF.

The chain carries TRBV6-1 and TRBJ1-3; weak D call: TRBD1 (5 bases). From germline, CDR1 is MNHNS and CDR2 SASEGT. The CDR3 is made up of 14 amino acids. With 4 bases removed from V and 9 bases from J, the gap between germline ends came to 16 bases. The CDR3 is CASSAVFREATIYF. As DNA, the CDR3 is TGTGCCAGCAGTGCGGTTTTCAGGGAGGCCACCATATATTTT.

This clone was observed a few times. This rearrangement joins TRBV4-1 to TRBJ1-2, with 10 bases lining up with TRBD1. CDR1 and CDR2 from the germline V gene are MGHRA and YSYEKL. J lost 8 bases, V lost 0 bases, and 3 bases had no gene match. This CDR3 is 14 amino acids long. The CDR3 sequence is CASSQEDRGKGYTF. In DNA form, the CDR3 reads TGCGCCAGCAGCCAAGAGGACAGGGGGAAGGGCTACACCTTC.

The chain employs TRBV28 and TRBJ1-5; no reliable D call. CDR3 length: 17 residues. Germline-derived CDR1 and CDR2 are MDHEN and SYDVKM. Trimming pared 4 bases from V and 0 bases from J, leaving 16 bases between. This CDR3 reads CASSSRPYLSSNQPQHF. The DNA of the CDR3 is TGTGCCAGCAGTTCTCGCCCGTATCTCTCTAGCAATCAGCCCCAGCATTTT.

The gene calls are TRBV10-3 and TRBJ2-3; 7 bases line up with TRBD1. This CDR3 spans 13 amino acids. The germline V gene has CDR1 ENHRY and CDR2 SYGVKD. The V segment lost 5 bases and the J segment 4 bases; nucleotides outside the gene matches: 3. The CDR3 spells CAISRQGPDTQYF. The CDR3 region has the DNA TGTGCCATCAGTCGACAGGGCCCAGATACGCAGTATTTT.

The chain has TRBV6-6 and TRBJ2-2, with 7 positions matching TRBD2. The germline gives CDR1 MNHNY, CDR2 SVGAGI (reference sequence). This CDR3 spans 16 amino acids. V trimming: 5 bases; J trimming: 1 base; junction bases outside the gene matches: 7. The CDR3: CASSPSSSGNTGELFF. Written as DNA, the CDR3 is TGTGCCAGCAGTCCCTCTTCTAGCGGGAACACCGGGGAGCTGTTTTTT.

This chain uses TRBV7-9 with TRBJ1-1; no reliable D call. The CDR3 covers 16 residues. CDR1 SEHNR and CDR2 FQNEAQ come from the germline V gene (reference sequence). V lost 0 bases and J 4 bases, leaving 15 bases between the germline ends. CDR3 in DNA: TGTGCCAGCAGCTTAGCGTTGGCCTTTGGGGTCACTGAAGCTTTCTTT. It codes for CASSLALAFGVTEAFF.

The chain couples TRBV7-9 to TRBJ1-6; 9 nucleotides agree with TRBD1. CDR1 SEHNR and CDR2 FQNEAQ come from the germline V gene (reference sequence). This CDR3 is 18 amino acids long. Trimming at V came to 5 bases and at J to 0 bases, leaving 8 bases not matched to a gene. For the CDR3, the DNA is TGTGCCAGCAGCATCTCAAGACAGGGGGGCTCCTATAATTCACCCCTCCACTTT. This encodes CASSISRQGGSYNSPLHF. The full variable domain, its missing parts supplied by reference TRBV7-9 and TRBJ1-6, is DTGVSQNPRHKITKRGQNVTFRCDPISEHNRLYWYRQTLGQGPEFLTYFQNEAQLEKSRLLSDRFSAERPKGSFSTLEIQRTEQGDSAMYLCASSISRQGGSYNSPLHFGNGTRLTVT.

The chain uses TRBV19 and TRBJ1-2; 7 nucleotides match TRBD1. V dropped 7 bases and J dropped 8; count of bases not matched to a gene: 4. The CDR3 extends over 11 amino acids. CDR1 and CDR2 from the germline V gene are LNHDA and SQIVND (reference sequence). CDR3 bases: TGTGCCAGTACGTACAGGGGCGGCTACACCTTC. It translates to CASTYRGGYTF.

In this sample, this clone turned up a few times. V usage is TRBV9 and J usage is TRBJ1-2; D gene uncertain. V lost 4 bases to trimming and J lost 6 bases, with 10 bases between them. Germline CDR1 reads SGDLS; CDR2 reads YYNGEE. The CDR3 is made up of 12 amino acids. CDR3 nucleotide sequence: TGTGCCAGCAGCTCACTAAGGGATGGCTACACCTTC. Translation gives CASSSLRDGYTF.

This clone was seen a handful of times. This chain connects TRBV19 to TRBJ2-7, with 9 bases fitting TRBD1. Germline V gives CDR1 LNHDA, CDR2 SQIVND (reference sequence). Germline trimming cut 4 bases from V and 3 bases from J; bases unmatched to any gene: 7. The CDR3 consists of 15 residues. The CDR3 reads CASSSRDREIYEQYF. The CDR3 DNA is TGTGCCAGTAGTAGCCGGGACAGGGAGATCTACGAGCAGTACTTC.